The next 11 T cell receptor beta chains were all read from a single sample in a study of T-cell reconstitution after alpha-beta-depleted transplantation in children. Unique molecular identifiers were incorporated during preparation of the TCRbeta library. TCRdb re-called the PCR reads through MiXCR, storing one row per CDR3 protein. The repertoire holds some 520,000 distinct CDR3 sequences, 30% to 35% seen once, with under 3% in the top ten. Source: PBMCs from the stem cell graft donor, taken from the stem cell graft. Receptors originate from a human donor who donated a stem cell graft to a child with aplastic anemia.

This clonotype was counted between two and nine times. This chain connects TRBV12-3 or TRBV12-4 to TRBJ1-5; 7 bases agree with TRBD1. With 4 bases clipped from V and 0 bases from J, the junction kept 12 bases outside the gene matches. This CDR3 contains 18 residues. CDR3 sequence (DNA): TGTGCCAGCAGTTCTGCCGAGACAGGGACATATAGCAATCAGCCCCAGCATTTT. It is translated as CASSSAETGTYSNQPQHF.

The CDR3: CATSRDPPGIQYF. The CDR3 nucleotides are TGTGCCACCAGCAGAGATCCGCCCGGCATCCAGTACTTC. This chain connects TRBV15 to TRBJ2-5, with D hard to call. Germline V gives CDR1 LNHNV, CDR2 YYDKDF (reference sequence). The CDR3 is made up of 13 amino acids. The V and J ends lost 0 bases and 10 bases respectively, with 12 bases between them. Full variable domain (missing parts from reference TRBV15 and TRBJ2-5): DAMVIQNPRYQVTQFGKPVTLSCSQTLNHNVMYWYQQKSSQAPKLLFHYYDKDFNNEADTPDNFQSRRPNTSFCFLDIRSPGLGDTAMYLCATSRDPPGIQYFGPGTRLLVL.

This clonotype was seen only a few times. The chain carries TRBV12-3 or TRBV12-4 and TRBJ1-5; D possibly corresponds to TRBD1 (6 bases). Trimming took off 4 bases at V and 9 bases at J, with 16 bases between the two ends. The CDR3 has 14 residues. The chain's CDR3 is CASSYGGQRSPQHF. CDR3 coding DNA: TGTGCCAGCAGTTACGGGGGGCAGAGGTCGCCCCAGCATTTT.

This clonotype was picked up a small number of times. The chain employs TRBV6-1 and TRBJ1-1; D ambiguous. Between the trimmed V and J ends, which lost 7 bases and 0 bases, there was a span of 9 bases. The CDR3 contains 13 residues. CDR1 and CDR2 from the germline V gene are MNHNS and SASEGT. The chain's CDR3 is CASIGRMNTEAFF. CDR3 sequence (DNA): TGTGCCAGCATTGGCAGAATGAACACTGAAGCTTTCTTT.

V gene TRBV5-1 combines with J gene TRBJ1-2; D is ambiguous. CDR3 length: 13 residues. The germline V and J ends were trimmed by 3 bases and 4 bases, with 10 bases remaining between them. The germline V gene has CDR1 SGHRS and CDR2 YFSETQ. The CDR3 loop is CASSYDTSYGYTF. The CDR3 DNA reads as TGCGCCAGCAGCTATGACACCTCCTATGGCTACACCTTC.

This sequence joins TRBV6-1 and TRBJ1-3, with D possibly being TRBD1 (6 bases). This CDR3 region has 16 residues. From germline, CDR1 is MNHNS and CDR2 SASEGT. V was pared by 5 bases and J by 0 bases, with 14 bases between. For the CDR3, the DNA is TGTGCCAGCAGTCCCCACAGGGCGAGCTCTGGAAACACCATATATTTT. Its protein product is CASSPHRASSGNTIYF.

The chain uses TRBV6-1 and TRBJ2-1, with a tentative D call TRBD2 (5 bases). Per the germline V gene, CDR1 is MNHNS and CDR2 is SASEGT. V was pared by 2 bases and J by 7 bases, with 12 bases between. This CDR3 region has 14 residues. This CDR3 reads CASSEIPGGNEQFF. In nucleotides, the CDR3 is TGTGCCAGCAGTGAAATCCCTGGCGGGAATGAGCAGTTCTTC.

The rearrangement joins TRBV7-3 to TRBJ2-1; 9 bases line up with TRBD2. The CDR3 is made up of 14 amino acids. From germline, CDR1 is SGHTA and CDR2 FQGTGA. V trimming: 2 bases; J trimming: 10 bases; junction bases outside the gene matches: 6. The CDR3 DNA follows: TGTGCCAGCAGCTTATTGGGACTAGCCAGCGAGCAGTTCTTC. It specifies CASSLLGLASEQFF.

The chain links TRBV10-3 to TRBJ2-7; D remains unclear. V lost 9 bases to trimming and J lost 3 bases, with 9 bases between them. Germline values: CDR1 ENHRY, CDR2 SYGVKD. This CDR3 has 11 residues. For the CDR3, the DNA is TGTGCCATTCACGACGGCTACGAGCAGTACGTC. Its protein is CAIHDGYEQYV.

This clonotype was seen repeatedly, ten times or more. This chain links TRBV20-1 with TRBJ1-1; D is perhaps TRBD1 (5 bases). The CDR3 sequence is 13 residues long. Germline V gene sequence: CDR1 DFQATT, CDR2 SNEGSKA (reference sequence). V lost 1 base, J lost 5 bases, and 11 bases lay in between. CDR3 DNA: TGCAGTGCTAGAGTCCAGGGAGGGACTGAAGCTTTCTTT. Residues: CSARVQGGTEAFF.

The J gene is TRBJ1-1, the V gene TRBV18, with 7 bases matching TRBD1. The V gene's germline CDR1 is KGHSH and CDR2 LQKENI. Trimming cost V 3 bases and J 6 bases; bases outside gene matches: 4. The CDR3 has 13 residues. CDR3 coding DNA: TGTGCCAGCTCACCGATGACAGGGTCTGAAGCTTTCTTT. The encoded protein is CASSPMTGSEAFF.